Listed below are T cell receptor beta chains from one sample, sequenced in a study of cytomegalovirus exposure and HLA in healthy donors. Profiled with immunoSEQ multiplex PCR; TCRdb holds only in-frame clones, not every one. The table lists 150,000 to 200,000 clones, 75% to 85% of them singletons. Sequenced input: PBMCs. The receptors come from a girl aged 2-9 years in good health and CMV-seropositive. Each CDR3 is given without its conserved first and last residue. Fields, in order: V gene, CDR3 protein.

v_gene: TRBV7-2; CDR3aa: ASRVLFPNEQF
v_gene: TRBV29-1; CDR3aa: SHRVVDTQY
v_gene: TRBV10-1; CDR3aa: ASSESKAAGGINNEQF
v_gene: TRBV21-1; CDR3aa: ASSKGLVDNEQF
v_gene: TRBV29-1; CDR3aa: SVRHRDFNEKLF
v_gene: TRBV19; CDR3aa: ASRTYGTEAYEQY
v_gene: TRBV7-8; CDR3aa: ASSSIQGGKYNEQF
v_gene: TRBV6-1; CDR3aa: ASSVDRADQPQH
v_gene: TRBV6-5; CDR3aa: ATLQGTTEAF
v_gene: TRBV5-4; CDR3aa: ASNRDIQPGELF
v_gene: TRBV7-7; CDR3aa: ASSLEQNTEAF
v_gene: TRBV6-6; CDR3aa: ASSPPTVNSPLH
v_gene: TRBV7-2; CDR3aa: ASSYQGPYEQY
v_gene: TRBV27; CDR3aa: ASSHRDSRRDTQY
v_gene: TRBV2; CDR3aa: ASSEWGGLLAGESDEQF
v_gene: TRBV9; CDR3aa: ASSVSGGTSTDTQY
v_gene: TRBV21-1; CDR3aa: ASREDRFIPDTQY
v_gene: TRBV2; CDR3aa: ASSPTSGIEETQY
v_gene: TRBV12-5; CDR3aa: ASGRGSMNTEAF
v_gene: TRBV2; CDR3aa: ASSKSRGNTIY
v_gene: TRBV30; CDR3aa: AWSVAWGGTEAF
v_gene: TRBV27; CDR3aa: ASRSGGRQPKNTEAF
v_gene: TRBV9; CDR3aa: ASGEAASTDTQY
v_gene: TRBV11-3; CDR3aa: ASSLETEVYEQY
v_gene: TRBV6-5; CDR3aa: ASSNDRRGEQF
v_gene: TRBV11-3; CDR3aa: ASSPGTGGLNTEAF
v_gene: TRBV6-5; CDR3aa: ASSYSGTSNQPQH
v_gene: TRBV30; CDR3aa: AWNEPPGGNGYT
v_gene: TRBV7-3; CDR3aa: ASSLLANTGELF
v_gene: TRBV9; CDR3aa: ASSQPGVGYGYT
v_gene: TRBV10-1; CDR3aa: ASSGRGGPLPDTQY
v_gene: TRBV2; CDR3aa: ASSEEGYDQPQH
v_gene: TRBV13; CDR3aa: ASSPRPVKRGLGDYNEQF
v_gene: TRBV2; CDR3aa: ASRKGGLAGKAYEQY
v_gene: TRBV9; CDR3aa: ASSPGGCGYT
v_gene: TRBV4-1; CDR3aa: ASSLPTGTANTEAF
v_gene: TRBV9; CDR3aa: ASSLRTGMNGYT
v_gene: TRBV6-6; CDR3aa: ASSYSTDSSYEQY
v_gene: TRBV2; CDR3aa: ASSEAYILEKLF
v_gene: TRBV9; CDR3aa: ASSVVSLVMSPETQY
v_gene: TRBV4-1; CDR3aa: ASSLIVNPTRGSEQF
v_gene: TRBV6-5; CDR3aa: ASSLQGISGNTIY
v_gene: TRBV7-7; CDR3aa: ASSLGKTRENYGYT
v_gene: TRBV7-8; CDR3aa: ASSFGEGTEAF
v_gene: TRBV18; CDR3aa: ASSPPRTGSPYEQY